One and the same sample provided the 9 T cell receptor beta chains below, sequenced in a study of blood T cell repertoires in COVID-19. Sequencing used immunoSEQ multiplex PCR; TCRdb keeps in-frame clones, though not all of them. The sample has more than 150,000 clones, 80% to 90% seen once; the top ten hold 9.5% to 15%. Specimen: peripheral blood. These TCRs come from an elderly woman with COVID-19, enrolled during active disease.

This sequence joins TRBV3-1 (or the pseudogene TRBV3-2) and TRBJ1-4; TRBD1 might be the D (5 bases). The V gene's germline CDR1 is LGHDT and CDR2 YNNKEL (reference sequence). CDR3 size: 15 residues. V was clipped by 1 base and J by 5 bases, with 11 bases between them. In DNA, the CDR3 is TGTGCCAGCAGCCAAGTAGGGGCGGGGAATGAAAAACTGTTTTTT. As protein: CASSQVGAGNEKLFF.

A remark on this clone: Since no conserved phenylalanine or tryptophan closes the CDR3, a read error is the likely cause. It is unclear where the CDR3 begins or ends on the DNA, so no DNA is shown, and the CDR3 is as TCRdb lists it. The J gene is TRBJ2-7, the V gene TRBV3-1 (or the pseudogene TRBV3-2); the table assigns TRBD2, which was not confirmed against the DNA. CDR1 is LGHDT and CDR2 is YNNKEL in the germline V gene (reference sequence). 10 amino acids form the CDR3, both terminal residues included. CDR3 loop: CASSPPGSSG.

The CDR3 DNA reads TGTGCCAGCAGGTCGGGGAACACTGAAGCTTTCTTT. It translates to CASRSGNTEAFF. The J gene is TRBJ1-1, the V gene TRBV27; D is undetermined. CDR1 is MNHEY and CDR2 is SMNVEV in the germline V gene (reference sequence). V was trimmed by 6 bases and J by 1 base, leaving 6 bases between them. The CDR3 totals 12 residues.

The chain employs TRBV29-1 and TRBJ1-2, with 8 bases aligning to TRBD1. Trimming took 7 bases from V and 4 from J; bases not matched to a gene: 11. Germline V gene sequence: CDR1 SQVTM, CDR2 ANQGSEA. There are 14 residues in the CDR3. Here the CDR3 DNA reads TGCAGCGCCTCGGACAGGGTGAAAAGCTATGGCTACACCTTC. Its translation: CSASDRVKSYGYTF.

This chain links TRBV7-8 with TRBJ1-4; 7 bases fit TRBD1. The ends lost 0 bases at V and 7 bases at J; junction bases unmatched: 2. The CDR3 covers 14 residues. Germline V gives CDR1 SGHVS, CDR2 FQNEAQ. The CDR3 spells CASSLAGGGEKLFF. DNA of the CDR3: TGTGCCAGCAGCTTAGCAGGGGGCGGTGAAAAACTGTTTTTT.

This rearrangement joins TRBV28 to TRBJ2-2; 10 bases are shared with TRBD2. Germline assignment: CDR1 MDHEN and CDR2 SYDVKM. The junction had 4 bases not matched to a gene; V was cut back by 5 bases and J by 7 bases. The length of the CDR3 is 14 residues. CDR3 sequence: CASSLLAGVGELFF. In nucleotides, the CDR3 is TGTGCCAGCAGTCTGCTAGCGGGAGTCGGGGAGCTGTTTTTT.

DNA for the CDR3: TGTGCCAGCAGCGCCAACTCCAATCAGCCCCAGCATTTT. Its translation is CASSANSNQPQHF. V is TRBV7-9 and J is TRBJ1-5; no firm D call. The CDR3 contains 13 residues. The germline V gene has CDR1 SEHNR and CDR2 FQNEAQ (reference sequence). The germline V and J ends were trimmed by 5 bases and 3 bases, with 8 bases remaining between them.

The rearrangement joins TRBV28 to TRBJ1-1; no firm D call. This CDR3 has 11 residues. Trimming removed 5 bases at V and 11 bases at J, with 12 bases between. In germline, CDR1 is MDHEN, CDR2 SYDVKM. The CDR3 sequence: CASSTYTEAFF. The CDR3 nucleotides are TGTGCCAGCAGTACATATACAGAGGCTTTCTTT. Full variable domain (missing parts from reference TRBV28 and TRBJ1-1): DVKVTQSSRYLVKRTGEKVFLECVQDMDHENMFWYRQDPGLGLRLIYFSYDVKMKEKGDIPEGYSVSREKKERFSLILESASTNQTSMYLCASSTYTEAFFGQGTRLTVV.

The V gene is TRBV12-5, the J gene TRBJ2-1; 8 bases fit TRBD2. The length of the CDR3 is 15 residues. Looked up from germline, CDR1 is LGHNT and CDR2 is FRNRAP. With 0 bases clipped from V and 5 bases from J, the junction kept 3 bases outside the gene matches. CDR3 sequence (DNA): TGTGCTAGTGGTTTGGTACGCGGGGGGAACAATGAGCAGTTCTTC. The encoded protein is CASGLVRGGNNEQFF.